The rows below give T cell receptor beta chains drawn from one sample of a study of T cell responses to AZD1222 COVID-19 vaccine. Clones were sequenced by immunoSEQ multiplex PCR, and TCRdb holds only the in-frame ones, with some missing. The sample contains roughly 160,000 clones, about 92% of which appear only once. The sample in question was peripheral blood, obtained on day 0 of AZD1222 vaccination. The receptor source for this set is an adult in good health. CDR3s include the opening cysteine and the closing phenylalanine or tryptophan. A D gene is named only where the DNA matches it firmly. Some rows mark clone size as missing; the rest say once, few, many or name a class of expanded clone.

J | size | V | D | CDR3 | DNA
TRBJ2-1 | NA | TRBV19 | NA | CATRRPDYNEQFF | TGTGCCACACGGCGTCCTGATTACAATGAGCAGTTCTTC
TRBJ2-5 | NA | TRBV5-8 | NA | CASSSRGGRETQYF | TGTGCCAGCAGCAGCCGCGGGGGCCGGGAGACCCAGTACTTC
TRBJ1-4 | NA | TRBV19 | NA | CASSSRDEKLFF | TGTGCCAGTAGTAGTCGTGATGAAAAACTGTTTTTT
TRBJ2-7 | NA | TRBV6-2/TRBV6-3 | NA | CASSYSKVEGYEQYF | TGTGCCAGCAGTTACTCCAAAGTCGAAGGCTACGAGCAGTACTTC
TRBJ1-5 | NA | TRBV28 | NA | CASSLTGGQPQHF | TGTGCCAGCAGTCTCACCGGAGGCCAGCCCCAGCATTTT
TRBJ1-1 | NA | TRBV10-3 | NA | CAISQNAETEAFF | TGTGCCATCAGTCAGAACGCTGAAACTGAAGCTTTCTTT
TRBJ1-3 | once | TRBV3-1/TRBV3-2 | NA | CASSQSVGNTIYF | TGTGCCAGCAGCCAGTCGGTTGGAAACACCATATATTTT
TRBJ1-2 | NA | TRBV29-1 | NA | CSVRSTNYGYTF | TGCAGCGTTCGCAGTACTAACTATGGCTACACCTTC
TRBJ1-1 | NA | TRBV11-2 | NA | CASSPRAWDGNTEAFF | TGTGCCAGCAGCCCACGGGCGTGGGACGGAAACACTGAAGCTTTCTTT
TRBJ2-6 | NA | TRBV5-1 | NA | CASSPGVDRYSGANVLTF | TGCGCCAGCAGCCCGGGGGTGGACCGATACTCTGGGGCCAACGTCCTGACTTTC
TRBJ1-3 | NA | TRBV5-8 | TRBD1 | CASSTGQGMTGNTIYF | TGTGCCAGCAGCACAGGACAGGGGATGACTGGAAACACCATATATTTT
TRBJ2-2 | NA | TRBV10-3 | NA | CAIRGGQGYFSGELFF | TGTGCCATCAGGGGGGGACAAGGATATTTCAGCGGGGAGCTGTTTTTT
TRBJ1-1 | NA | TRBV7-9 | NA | CASSLVVETEAFF | TGTGCCAGCAGCCTAGTGGTGGAAACTGAAGCTTTCTTT
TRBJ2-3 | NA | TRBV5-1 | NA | CASSPRPGGTDTQYF | TGCGCCAGCAGCCCCAGGCCAGGGGGCACAGATACGCAGTATTTT
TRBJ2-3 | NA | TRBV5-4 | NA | CASSFGQGTDTQYF | TGTGCCAGCAGCTTCGGCCAGGGAACAGATACGCAGTATTTT
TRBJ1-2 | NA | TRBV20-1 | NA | CSASDMSNYGYTF | TGCAGTGCTAGTGACATGAGTAACTATGGCTACACCTTC
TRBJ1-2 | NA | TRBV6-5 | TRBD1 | CASSFHIPGQGGGYTF | TGTGCCAGCAGTTTCCATATTCCGGGACAGGGAGGTGGCTACACCTTC
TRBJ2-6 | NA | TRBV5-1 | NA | CASSIRSSGANVLTF | TGCGCCAGCAGCATACGGAGCTCTGGGGCCAACGTCCTGACTTTC
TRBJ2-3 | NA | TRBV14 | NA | CASSLVIGGPAYF | TGTGCCAGCAGCCTTGTAATAGGGGGGCCCGCGTATTTT
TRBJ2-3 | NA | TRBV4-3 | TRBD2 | CASSQDIAGGTDTQYF | TGCGCCAGCAGCCAAGATATAGCGGGGGGCACAGATACGCAGTATTTT
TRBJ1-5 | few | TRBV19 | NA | CASSIVNQPQHF | TGTGCCAGTAGTATAGTCAATCAGCCCCAGCATTTT
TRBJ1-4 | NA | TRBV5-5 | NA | CASLRGANEKLFF | TGTGCCAGCTTACGAGGAGCTAATGAAAAACTGTTTTTT
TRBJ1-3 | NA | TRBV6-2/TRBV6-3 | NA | CASSYSGTSGNTIYF | TGTGCCAGCAGTTACTCCGGGACATCAGGAAACACCATATATTTT
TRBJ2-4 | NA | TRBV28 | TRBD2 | CASKSWEGKNIQYF | TGTGCCAGCAAGTCTTGGGAGGGCAAAAACATTCAGTACTTC
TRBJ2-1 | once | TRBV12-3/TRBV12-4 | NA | CASSFSDEQFF | TGTGCCAGCAGTTTTAGTGATGAGCAGTTCTTC
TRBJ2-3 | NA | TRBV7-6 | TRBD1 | CASSLAHPGGGTDTQYF | TGTGCCAGCAGCTTAGCGCATCCAGGGGGTGGCACAGATACGCAGTATTTT
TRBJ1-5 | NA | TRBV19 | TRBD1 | CASRGTGGSNQPQHF | TGTGCCAGTAGGGGGACAGGGGGGAGCAATCAGCCCCAGCATTTT
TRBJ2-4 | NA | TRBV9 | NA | CASSVEGGRNIQYF | TGTGCCAGCAGCGTAGAGGGGGGGCGAAACATTCAGTACTTC
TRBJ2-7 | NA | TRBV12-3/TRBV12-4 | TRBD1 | CASSYRGPYEQYF | TGTGCCAGCAGTTACAGGGGTCCCTACGAGCAGTACTTC
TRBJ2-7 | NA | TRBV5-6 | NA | CASSLPPGLQYEQYF | TGTGCCAGCAGCTTGCCGCCGGGACTCCAGTACGAGCAGTACTTC
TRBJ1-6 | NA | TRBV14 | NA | CASSHRAHGSPLHF | TGTGCCAGCAGCCATAGGGCGCATGGTTCACCCCTCCACTTT
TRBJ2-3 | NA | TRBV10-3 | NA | CAIWGGVGPDTQYF | TGTGCCATCTGGGGGGGCGTTGGGCCAGATACGCAGTATTTT
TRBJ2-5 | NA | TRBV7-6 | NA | CASSPLGGEVKGTQYF | TGTGCCAGCAGCCCCCTAGGCGGAGAGGTTAAGGGGACCCAGTACTTC
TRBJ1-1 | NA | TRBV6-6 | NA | CASSARIENTEAFF | TGTGCCAGCAGTGCGAGAATAGAGAACACTGAAGCTTTCTTT
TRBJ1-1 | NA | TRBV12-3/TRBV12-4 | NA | CASSFRPPRAFF | TGTGCCAGCAGCTTCCGGCCCCCGCGAGCTTTCTTT
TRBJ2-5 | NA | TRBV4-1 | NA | CASSQDLREQETQYF | TGCGCCAGCAGCCAAGATTTGAGGGAACAAGAGACCCAGTACTTC
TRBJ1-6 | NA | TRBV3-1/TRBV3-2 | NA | CASSQVSYNSPLHF | TGTGCCAGCAGCCAAGTCTCCTATAATTCACCCCTCCACTTT
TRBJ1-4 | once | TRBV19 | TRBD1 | CASTQGGQGSEKLFF | TGTGCCAGTACCCAAGGGGGCCAGGGCTCGGAAAAACTGTTTTTT
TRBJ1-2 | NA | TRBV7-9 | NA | CASGLYGTDGYTF | TGTGCCAGCGGGCTATATGGTACCGATGGCTACACCTTC
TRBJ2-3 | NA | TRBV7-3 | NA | CASSQQYTDTQYF | TGTGCCAGCAGCCAGCAATACACAGATACGCAGTATTTT
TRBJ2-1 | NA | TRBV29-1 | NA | CSAKKTASEQFF | TGCAGCGCCAAAAAGACAGCCTCCGAGCAGTTCTTC
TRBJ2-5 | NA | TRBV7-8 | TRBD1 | CASSMRQGIETQYF | TGTGCCAGCAGCATGAGACAGGGGATCGAGACCCAGTACTTC
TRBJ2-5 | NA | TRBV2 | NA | CASSDGIPEETQYF | TGTGCCAGCAGTGACGGTATACCGGAAGAGACCCAGTACTTC
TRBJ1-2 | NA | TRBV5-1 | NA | CASSLTSPAGYGYTF | TGCGCCAGCAGCTTAACAAGCCCGGCGGGTTATGGCTACACCTTC
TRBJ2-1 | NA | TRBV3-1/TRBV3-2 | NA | CASSHRAEQFF | TGTGCCAGCAGCCATCGCGCTGAGCAGTTCTTC
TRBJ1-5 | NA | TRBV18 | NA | CASSGQNQPQHF | TGTGCCAGCTCTGGACAGAATCAGCCCCAGCATTTT
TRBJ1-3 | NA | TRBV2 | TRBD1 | CASSRQGAAGNTIYF | TGTGCCAGCAGTAGACAGGGGGCCGCTGGAAACACCATATATTTT
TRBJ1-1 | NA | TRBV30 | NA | CAWSGGPNTEAFF | TGTGCCTGGAGCGGCGGGCCGAACACTGAAGCTTTCTTT
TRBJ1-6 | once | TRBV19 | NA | CASRREAQNSPLHF | TGTGCCAGTAGAAGGGAAGCACAGAATTCACCCCTCCACTTT
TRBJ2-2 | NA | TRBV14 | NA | CASSQRRTGELFF | TGTGCCAGCAGCCAAAGACGGACCGGGGAGCTGTTTTTT